This T cell receptor beta chain was obtained from a study of regulatory T cells in long-lasting Graves disease. Per the germline V gene, CDR1 is SGHTA and CDR2 is FQGNSA. V dropped 0 bases and J dropped 5 bases, with 13 bases sitting between them. This CDR3 has 15 amino acids. In this sample, this clonotype turned up many times. Documented time point: newly diagnosed GD, antithyroid drugs for less than 3 months. From RNA extracted from PBMCs, the TCR library was made. CDR3 regions were amplified by Arm-PCR using iRepertoire HTBI primers to build TCR beta libraries. Authors' data handling: Sequenced samples collectively carried around 60 TRBV and roughly 15 TRBJ segments. TCRdb reprocessed the multiplex PCR reads via MiXCR and lists one record per CDR3 protein. TCRdb assigned the V and J calls; the authors' analysis was not used. This sample yields roughly 500,000 distinct CDR3 sequences, of which about 12% are seen a single time; more than 8% belongs to the top ten.

These data also featured in a second study, about T cells in Graves' hyperthyroidism and ophthalmopathy. That publication notes: A median approximately 6.8 months before onset, the model predicted ophthalmopathy.

Here the sequenced sample was peripheral blood mononuclear cells (PBMCs), taken at new diagnosis, from a patient treated with antithyroid drugs. V gene TRBV7-2 combines with J gene TRBJ2-5; D possibly uses TRBD1 or TRBD2 (6 bases each). The sequence was collected from a woman aged 25 to 39 with Graves disease. CDR3 protein: CASSLALGGRETQYF. The CDR3 DNA reads as TGTGCCAGCAGCTTAGCGCTGGGGGGCCGGGAGACCCAGTACTTC.